This TCR beta chain was retrieved from a study of T cells after yellow fever vaccination. Study results and caveats: Reappearance after the booster was observed for most primary-vaccination clones (more than 95% CD4, about 86% CD8).

As regards this clonotype: Its antigen is still unknown.

One entry per CDR3 protein, called by TCRdb with MiXCR from the 5' RACE reads. Among about 170,000 distinct CDR3 sequences listed, 8% to 13% were seen once. Per germline, CDR1 MNHEY and CDR2 SVGAGI. With 5 bases removed from V and 2 bases from J, the gap between germline ends came to 13 bases. The CDR3 extends over 15 amino acids. The clonotype comes from a young man who received the YFV17D yellow fever vaccine. V gene TRBV6-5 combines with J gene TRBJ2-1; tentative D call: TRBD2 (5 bases). The sample was CD8+ T cells sorted from PBMCs, taken 15 days after the yellow fever booster vaccination. The chain's CDR3 is CASSTLGGPYNEQFF. CDR3 bases: TGTGCCAGCAGTACCCTGGGCGGGCCCTACAATGAGCAGTTCTTC.